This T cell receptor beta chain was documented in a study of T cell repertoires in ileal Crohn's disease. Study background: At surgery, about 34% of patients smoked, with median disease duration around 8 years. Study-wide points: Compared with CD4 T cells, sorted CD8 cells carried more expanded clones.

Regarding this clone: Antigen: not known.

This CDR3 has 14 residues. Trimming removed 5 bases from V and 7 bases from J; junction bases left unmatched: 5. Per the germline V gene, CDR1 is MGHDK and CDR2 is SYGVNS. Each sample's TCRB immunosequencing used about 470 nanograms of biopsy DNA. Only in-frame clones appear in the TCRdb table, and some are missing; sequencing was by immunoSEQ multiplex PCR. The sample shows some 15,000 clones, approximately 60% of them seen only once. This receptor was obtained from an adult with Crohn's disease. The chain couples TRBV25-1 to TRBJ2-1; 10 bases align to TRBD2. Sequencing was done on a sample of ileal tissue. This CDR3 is CASSPGLAVNEQFF. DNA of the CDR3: TGTGCCAGCAGTCCAGGACTAGCGGTTAATGAGCAGTTCTTC.